This T cell receptor beta chain was sequenced in a study of blood T cell repertoires in COVID-19. Study-level information: Material from acute and convalescent COVID-19 was sourced from the United States, Italy and Spain. PBMCs, B-cell-depleted T cells, or T cells were the source of the cDNA or gDNA that made up the material.

Original handling: Using reference gene primer amplification, nucleated cell counts were estimated. Produced via immunoSEQ multiplex PCR; TCRdb's table is partial and in-frame only. V and J calls plus clone size are reproduced from that table; the DNA served to infer D and trimming. The data show 150,000 to 200,000 clones, under 90% seen once. This clone was found a few times. This TCR was sampled from a man aged 40-50 years with acute or convalescent COVID-19. The sample was peripheral blood.

The CDR3, as DNA: TGTGCCAGCAGCTTCTTACAGGGTAATGAGCAGTTCTTC. Amino acids: CASSFLQGNEQFF. The V gene is TRBV7-9, the J gene TRBJ2-1; tentatively, D is TRBD1 (6 bases). Germline V gene sequence: CDR1 SEHNR, CDR2 FQNEAQ (reference sequence). Trimming removed 3 bases at V and 7 bases at J, with 10 bases between. The CDR3 consists of 13 residues.